This T cell receptor (beta chain) derives from a study of cytomegalovirus exposure and HLA in healthy donors. Study-wide points: In vitro checks showed that a few CMV-associated chains really do target CMV antigens.

This clone was counted between two and nine times. The antigen remains undetermined. Trimming took off 6 bases at V and 4 bases at J, with 12 bases between the two ends. In germline, CDR1 is SNHLY, CDR2 FYNNEI. The CDR3 length is 14 residues. Primers: 60 Vbeta forward and 13 Jbeta reverse. TCRdb's table, derived via immunoSEQ multiplex PCR, lists solely in-frame clones and lacks some. The data show approximately 82,000 clones, around a tenth seen once. The receptor comes from a man aged 55 to 69 in good health and CMV-seropositive. The chain joins TRBV2 to TRBJ2-2; no definite D call. Input material: PBMCs. In nucleotides, the CDR3 is TGTGCCAGCAGGCCCCGGGTGGGCACCGGGGAGCTGTTTTTT. Protein sequence: CASRPRVGTGELFF.